The rows below give T cell receptor beta chains drawn from one sample of a study of T cells in Graves' hyperthyroidism and ophthalmopathy. TCRdb re-analysed the multiplex PCR reads in MiXCR, keeping a single row per CDR3 protein. This table holds about 290,000 distinct CDR3 sequences, around 19% found once. The source material was blood. The receptors here all came from a man between 50 and 59 years old with Graves' ophthalmopathy. CDR3s include the opening cysteine and the closing phenylalanine or tryptophan. Fields, in order: clone size, V gene, J gene, D gene, CDR3 DNA, CDR3 protein. A D gene is named only where the DNA matches it firmly. Some rows mark clone size as missing; the rest say once, few, many or name a class of expanded clone.

>.|TRBV25-1|TRBJ1-1|.
TGTGCCAGCGGAACCAGGGGTAACACTGAAGCTTTCTTT
CASGTRGNTEAFF
>.|TRBV6-1|TRBJ1-4|.
TGTGCCAGCATTGATAGGAGGGAACAGGATTGTGAAAAACTGTTTTTT
CASIDRREQDCEKLFF
>few|TRBV6-2/TRBV6-3|TRBJ2-7|TRBD2
TGTGCCAGCAGTTACTTTAGCGGGACCAGATACGAGCAGTACTTC
CASSYFSGTRYEQYF
>many|TRBV12-3/TRBV12-4|TRBJ2-5|.
TGTGCCAGCAGTTTCCCCTCAGGAGACCCTCGCGCGGAGACCCAGTACTTC
CASSFPSGDPRAETQYF
>many|TRBV3-1|TRBJ2-5|.
TGTGCCAGCAGCCGCCCCTCGAACTTCGAGACCCAGTACTTC
CASSRPSNFETQYF
>.|TRBV28|TRBJ1-2|.
TGTGCCAGCAGTTTTGTCGGGGCGTCCGGCTACACCTTC
CASSFVGASGYTF
>many|TRBV6-1|TRBJ1-5|.
TGTGCCAGCAGTGAAGCAGGGGCGTCAAGCAATCAGCCCCAGCATTTT
CASSEAGASSNQPQHF
>few|TRBV19|TRBJ2-5|.
TGTGCCAGTAGTATAAGGACAAAGAGGGAGACCCAGTACTTC
CASSIRTKRETQYF
>many|TRBV7-8|TRBJ1-1|TRBD1
TGTGCCAGCAGCTCCAACAGGGGTGGGAGGTATGACACTGAAGCTTTCTTT
CASSSNRGGRYDTEAFF
>.|TRBV27|TRBJ1-2|TRBD1
TGTGCCAGCAGGCTCGGACAGGGAGGCTACTATGGCTACACCTTC
CASRLGQGGYYGYTF
>.|TRBV27|TRBJ2-7|.
TGTGCCAGCGGCCTCCAGGGGGGTTTAGGTGAGCAGTACTTC
CASGLQGGLGEQYF
>many|TRBV6-1|TRBJ2-7|TRBD1
TGTGCCAGCAGTCCGGGGACAGGACCCTACGAGCAGTACTTC
CASSPGTGPYEQYF
>.|TRBV3-1|TRBJ1-1|TRBD1
TGTGCCAGCAGCCAAGTGGGGACAGGGAACACTGAAGCTTTCTTT
CASSQVGTGNTEAFF
>.|TRBV20-1|TRBJ2-3|TRBD2
TGCAGTTCCATGGGACTAGCGGGAGATAGGTATACGCAGTATTTT
CSSMGLAGDRYTQYF
>many|TRBV20-1|TRBJ2-5|.
TGCAGCGCAAAAGTAGAAGAGACCCAGTACTTC
CSAKVEETQYF
>.|TRBV15|TRBJ2-1|.
TGTGCCACCAGCAGAGTTAATCCCCGGGCTGAGCAGTTCTTC
CATSRVNPRAEQFF
>.|TRBV27|TRBJ2-1|.
TGTGCCAGCAGTTTCTATTGGTACAATGAGCAGTTCTTC
CASSFYWYNEQFF
>.|TRBV12-3/TRBV12-4|TRBJ2-3|.
TGTGCCAGCAGTTTAGGGGGGTGGGTCACAGATACGCAGTATTTT
CASSLGGWVTDTQYF
>.|TRBV5-5|TRBJ2-1|.
TGTGCCAGCAGCCCGGACAGCTGGGCTATGACTGAGCAGTTCTTC
CASSPDSWAMTEQFF
>.|TRBV14|TRBJ2-1|.
TGTGCCAGCAGCCCACTAGGATTGGGTGAGCAGTTCTTC
CASSPLGLGEQFF
>few|TRBV20-1|TRBJ2-7|TRBD2
TGCAGTGCTAGCCCCGGGGGGGGGCCCAGACGCGAGCAGTACTTC
CSASPGGGPRREQYF
>few|TRBV2|TRBJ2-5|.
TGTGCCAGCAGAGGAGCGGGCCCTCAAGAGACCCAGTACTTC
CASRGAGPQETQYF
>many|TRBV5-1|TRBJ2-1|TRBD2
TGCGCCAGCAGCTTGGATTTGGGAGGGCCGGATGAGCAGTTCTTC
CASSLDLGGPDEQFF
>few|TRBV12-3/TRBV12-4|TRBJ1-2|TRBD1
TGTGCCAGCAGTCTACGAAGACAGGGTAGCGGCTACACCTTC
CASSLRRQGSGYTF
>.|TRBV9|TRBJ1-6|.
TGTGCCAGCACCAGGGAGGGGAATTCACCCCTCCACTTT
CASTREGNSPLHF
>.|TRBV29-1|TRBJ2-1|TRBD2
TGCAGCGTCCCCGGGACTAGCGGCCGCAATGAGCAGTTCTTC
CSVPGTSGRNEQFF
>.|TRBV18|TRBJ1-5|TRBD1
TGTGCCAGCTCGCCCGCCGGGACAGGGGCTAGAGACCATAGCAATCAGCCCCAGCATTTT
CASSPAGTGARDHSNQPQHF
>many|TRBV5-8|TRBJ2-2|.
TGTGCCAGCAGCTTGGATATGGGGGTGACCGGGGAGCTGTTTTTT
CASSLDMGVTGELFF
>.|TRBV6-1|TRBJ1-2|TRBD1
TGTGCCAGCAGTCCCTTCGACAGGGTACTTGGCTACACCTTC
CASSPFDRVLGYTF
>.|TRBV7-8|TRBJ2-7|.
TGTGCCAGCAGCTTAGTACGGACCCGCTCCTACGAGCAGTACTTC
CASSLVRTRSYEQYF
>.|TRBV29-1|TRBJ2-5|TRBD1
TGCAGCGTTGAATTGGACAGGGGTCCTCAAGAGACCCAGTACTTC
CSVELDRGPQETQYF
>many|TRBV11-2|TRBJ1-2|.
TGTGCCAGCAGCTTAGAAGTAGGACAGTCTAGGGATGGCTACACCTTC
CASSLEVGQSRDGYTF
>.|TRBV11-2|TRBJ2-7|TRBD1
TGTGCCAGCAGCGGTACTCAGGGGGCCCCCTACGAGCAGTACTTC
CASSGTQGAPYEQYF
>.|TRBV20-1|TRBJ2-3|TRBD2
TGCAGTGCTCTCAGGGACGGGGGGGCTGCAGATACGCAGTATTTT
CSALRDGGAADTQYF
>.|TRBV2|TRBJ2-2|TRBD1
TGTGCCAGCAGTGACCGACAGGGTTACGGGGAGCTGTTTTTT
CASSDRQGYGELFF
>few|TRBV29-1|TRBJ2-3|TRBD1
TGCAGCGTTTCGGGACAGGGGAAAGATACGCAGTATTTT
CSVSGQGKDTQYF